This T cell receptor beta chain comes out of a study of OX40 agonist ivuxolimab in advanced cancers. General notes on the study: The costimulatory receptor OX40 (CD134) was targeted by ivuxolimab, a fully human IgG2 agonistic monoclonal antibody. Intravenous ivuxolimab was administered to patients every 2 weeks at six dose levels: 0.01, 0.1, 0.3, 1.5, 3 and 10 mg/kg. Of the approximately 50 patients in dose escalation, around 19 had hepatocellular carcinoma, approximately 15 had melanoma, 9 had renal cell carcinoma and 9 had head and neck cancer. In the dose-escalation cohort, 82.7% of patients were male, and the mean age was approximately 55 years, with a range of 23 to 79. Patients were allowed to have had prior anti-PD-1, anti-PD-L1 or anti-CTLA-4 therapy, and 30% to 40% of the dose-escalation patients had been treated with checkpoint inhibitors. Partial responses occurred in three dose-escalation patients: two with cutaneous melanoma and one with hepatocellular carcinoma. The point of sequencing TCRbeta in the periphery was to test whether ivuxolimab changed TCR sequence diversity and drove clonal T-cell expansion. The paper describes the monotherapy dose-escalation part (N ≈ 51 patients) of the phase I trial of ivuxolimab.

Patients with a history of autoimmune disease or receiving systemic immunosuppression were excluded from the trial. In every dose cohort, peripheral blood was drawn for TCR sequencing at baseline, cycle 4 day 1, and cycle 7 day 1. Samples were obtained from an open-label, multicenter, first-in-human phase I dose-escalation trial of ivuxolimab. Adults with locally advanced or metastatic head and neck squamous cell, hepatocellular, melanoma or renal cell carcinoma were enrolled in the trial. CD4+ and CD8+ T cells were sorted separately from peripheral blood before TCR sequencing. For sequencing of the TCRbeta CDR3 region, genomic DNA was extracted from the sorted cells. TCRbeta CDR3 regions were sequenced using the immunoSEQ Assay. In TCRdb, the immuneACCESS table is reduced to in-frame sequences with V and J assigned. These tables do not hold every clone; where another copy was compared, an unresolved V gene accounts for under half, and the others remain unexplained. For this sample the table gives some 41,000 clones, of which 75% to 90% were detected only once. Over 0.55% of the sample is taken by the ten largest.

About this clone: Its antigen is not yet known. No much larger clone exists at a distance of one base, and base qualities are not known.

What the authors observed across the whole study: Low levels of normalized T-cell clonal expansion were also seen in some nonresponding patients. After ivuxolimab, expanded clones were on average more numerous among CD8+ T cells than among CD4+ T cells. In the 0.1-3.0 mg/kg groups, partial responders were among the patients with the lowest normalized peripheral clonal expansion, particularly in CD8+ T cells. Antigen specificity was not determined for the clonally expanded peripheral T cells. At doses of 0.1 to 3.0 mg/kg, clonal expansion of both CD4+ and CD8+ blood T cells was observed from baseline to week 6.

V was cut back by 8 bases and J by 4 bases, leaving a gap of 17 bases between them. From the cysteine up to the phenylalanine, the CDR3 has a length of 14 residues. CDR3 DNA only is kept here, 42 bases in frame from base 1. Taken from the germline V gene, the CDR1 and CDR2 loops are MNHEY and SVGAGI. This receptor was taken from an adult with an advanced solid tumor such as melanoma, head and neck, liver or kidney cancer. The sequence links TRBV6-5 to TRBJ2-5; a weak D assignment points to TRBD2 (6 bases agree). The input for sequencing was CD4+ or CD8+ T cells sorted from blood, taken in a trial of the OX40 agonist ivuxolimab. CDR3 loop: CASRPPGVGETQYF. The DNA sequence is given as TGTGCCAGCCGTCCCCCGGGGGTCGGAGAGACCCAGTACTTC.